Listed below are T cell receptor beta chains from one sample, sequenced in a study. TCRdb itself ran the RT-PCR reads through MiXCR, one entry per CDR3 protein. The table lists more than 600,000 distinct CDR3 sequences, 14% of them singletons. Sequencing was done on a sample of memory CD4+ T cells from blood. Every receptor here comes from a female donor in good health, serving as a healthy control. Each CDR3 is given with its conserved first and last residue. Each record gives: CDR3 length, clone size, J gene, V gene, D gene, CDR3 protein, CDR3 DNA. D genes are given only for firm matches. Not every row has a clone size; where given, it reads once, few, many or a size class.

>16|NA|TRBJ2-3|TRBV7-9|TRBD2
CASSSTSGGNTDTQYF
TGTGCCAGCAGCTCGACTAGCGGGGGCAATACAGATACGCAGTATTTT
>15|few|TRBJ2-3|TRBV11-2|TRBD2
CASSQAGAGTDTQYF
TGTGCCAGCAGCCAAGCGGGAGCGGGCACAGATACGCAGTATTTT
>14|NA|TRBJ2-3|TRBV7-8|NA
CASSLATPKDTQYF
TGTGCCAGCAGCTTAGCGACCCCCAAGGATACGCAGTATTTT
>14|few|TRBJ2-7|TRBV20-1|TRBD2
CSARDMGLGGEQYF
TGCAGTGCTAGAGATATGGGACTAGGCGGCGAGCAGTACTTC
>11|few|TRBJ2-1|TRBV7-2|NA
CASSLAQEQFF
TGTGCCAGCAGCTTAGCGCAAGAGCAGTTCTTC
>12|many|TRBJ2-1|TRBV29-1|TRBD1
CSGGGWDNEQFF
TGCAGCGGAGGGGGCTGGGACAATGAGCAGTTCTTC
>14|NA|TRBJ1-2|TRBV7-2|NA
CASSPARTNYGYTF
TGTGCCAGCAGCCCCGCCCGAACTAACTATGGCTACACCTTC
>19|many|TRBJ2-1|TRBV6-5|TRBD2
CASSYIGGGPGSSYNEQFF
TGTGCCAGCAGTTACATAGGCGGGGGGCCCGGGAGCTCCTACAATGAGCAGTTCTTC
>16|many|TRBJ1-5|TRBV20-1|NA
CSARGGGENSNQPQHF
TGCAGTGCTAGAGGGGGCGGAGAGAATAGCAATCAGCCCCAGCATTTT
>15|many|TRBJ2-1|TRBV12-3/TRBV12-4|TRBD1
CASRPGTASYNEQFF
TGTGCCAGCAGACCCGGGACAGCCTCCTACAATGAGCAGTTCTTC
>13|few|TRBJ1-1|TRBV12-3/TRBV12-4|TRBD1
CASSRGQGQVAFF
TGTGCCAGCAGCCGAGGACAGGGACAGGTAGCTTTCTTT
>15|many|TRBJ1-5|TRBV12-3/TRBV12-4|NA
CASSLVGRGNQPQHF
TGTGCCAGCAGTTTAGTCGGGAGGGGTAATCAGCCCCAGCATTTT
>14|many|TRBJ2-3|TRBV20-1|NA
CSATTTSSTDTQYF
TGCAGTGCCACTACGACTTCTAGCACAGATACGCAGTATTTT
>15|few|TRBJ1-1|TRBV7-9|TRBD1
CASSREQGAVTEAFF
TGTGCCAGCAGTAGGGAACAGGGGGCCGTCACTGAAGCTTTCTTT
>15|few|TRBJ2-1|TRBV5-1|TRBD2
CASSLATSGIDEQFF
TGCGCCAGCAGCTTGGCCACTAGCGGGATCGATGAGCAGTTCTTC
>13|NA|TRBJ2-1|TRBV20-1|NA
CSARLAHYNEQFF
TGCAGTGCTAGACTAGCGCATTACAATGAGCAGTTCTTC
>14|many|TRBJ2-7|TRBV20-1|NA
CSARVGTTLLEQYF
TGCAGTGCTAGAGTTGGGACGACCCTCCTCGAGCAGTACTTC
>16|NA|TRBJ2-1|TRBV5-1|NA
CASSLRVGGWVDEQFF
TGCGCCAGCAGCTTGAGGGTCGGCGGCTGGGTCGATGAGCAGTTCTTC
>17|few|TRBJ2-3|TRBV28|TRBD1
CASSLLTGGKGTDTQYF
TGTGCCAGCAGTCTCCTGACAGGGGGCAAGGGGACAGATACGCAGTATTTT
>13|NA|TRBJ1-1|TRBV3-1|NA
CASRREGNTEAFF
TGTGCCAGCCGCCGTGAGGGAAACACTGAAGCTTTCTTT
>14|NA|TRBJ1-2|TRBV20-1|TRBD1
CSARDLEGGDGYTF
TGCAGTGCTAGAGATCTCGAAGGGGGCGATGGCTACACCTTC
>14|NA|TRBJ1-3|TRBV7-9|NA
CASSFRESDNTIYF
TGTGCCAGCAGCTTTCGGGAATCAGATAACACCATATATTTT
>16|few|TRBJ2-7|TRBV6-8|TRBD1
CASSRNHRGLGGEQYF
TGTGCCAGCAGTCGGAACCACAGGGGGCTTGGAGGCGAGCAGTACTTC
>14|NA|TRBJ1-2|TRBV7-2|NA
CASSLLPSNYGYTF
TGTGCCAGCAGCTTACTCCCGTCTAACTATGGCTACACCTTC
>13|many|TRBJ1-2|TRBV4-3|NA
CASSQDLTHGYTF
TGCGCCAGCAGCCAAGATTTAACTCATGGCTACACCTTC
>11|few|TRBJ1-6|TRBV20-1|NA
CSASFNSPLHF
TGCAGTGCTTCCTTTAATTCACCCCTCCACTTT
>14|few|TRBJ2-5|TRBV27|TRBD1
CASSYGTGQETQYF
TGTGCCAGCAGTTACGGGACAGGGCAGGAGACCCAGTACTTC
>14|many|TRBJ2-5|TRBV6-1|NA
CASSLLGGLETQYF
TGTGCCAGCAGCCTACTAGGGGGACTAGAGACCCAGTACTTC
>12|few|TRBJ1-1|TRBV20-1|NA
CSAPGANTEAFF
TGCAGTGCTCCTGGGGCTAACACTGAAGCTTTCTTT
>14|NA|TRBJ2-1|TRBV2|NA
CASNTGSGYNEQFF
TGTGCCAGCAATACAGGGTCTGGCTACAATGAGCAGTTCTTC
>16|many|TRBJ2-1|TRBV6-2/TRBV6-3|NA
CASTPRGQGKGDEQFF
TGTGCCAGCACCCCCCGCGGGCAGGGCAAGGGCGATGAGCAGTTCTTC
>16|many|TRBJ2-3|TRBV29-1|NA
CSVVPGQSTSTDTQYF
TGCAGCGTTGTCCCCGGACAGTCCACTAGCACAGATACGCAGTATTTT
>16|NA|TRBJ1-6|TRBV11-2|TRBD1
CASSPEIGQGNSPLHF
TGTGCCAGCAGCCCAGAGATAGGACAGGGCAATTCACCCCTCCACTTT
>15|many|TRBJ2-7|TRBV4-3|NA
CASSQDSWRSYEQYF
TGCGCCAGCAGCCAAGATTCTTGGCGGTCCTACGAGCAGTACTTC
>14|NA|TRBJ2-7|TRBV29-1|NA
CSVEEGGWEAEQYF
TGCAGCGTTGAAGAGGGAGGATGGGAGGCCGAGCAGTACTTC
>15|many|TRBJ2-1|TRBV5-1|TRBD2
CASSFGLAVNNEQFF
TGCGCCAGCAGTTTTGGACTAGCGGTAAACAATGAGCAGTTCTTC
>15|many|TRBJ1-1|TRBV12-3/TRBV12-4|TRBD1
CASSTRQGAPTEAFF
TGTGCCAGCAGTACGAGACAGGGGGCGCCCACTGAAGCTTTCTTT
>14|once|TRBJ1-5|TRBV7-2|TRBD1
CASSPDRGSQPQHF
TGTGCCAGCAGCCCAGACAGGGGATCTCAGCCCCAGCATTTT
>16|NA|TRBJ1-2|TRBV7-3|NA
CASSPTSGTSIYGYTF
TGTGCCAGCAGCCCGACGTCCGGGACAAGCATCTATGGCTACACCTTC
>14|NA|TRBJ2-7|TRBV6-6|TRBD2
CATAGTSVSYEQYF
TGTGCCACGGCGGGGACTAGCGTATCCTACGAGCAGTACTTC
>15|many|TRBJ1-1|TRBV6-2/TRBV6-3|NA
CASSRIGGVDTEAFF
TGTGCCAGCAGTCGTATTGGGGGGGTGGACACTGAAGCTTTCTTT
>13|many|TRBJ2-2|TRBV12-3/TRBV12-4|NA
CASSLVGIGELFF
TGTGCCAGCAGTTTAGTAGGAATCGGGGAGCTGTTTTTT
>17|NA|TRBJ2-3|TRBV7-9|TRBD2
CASSRWTSDPGADTQYF
TGTGCCAGCAGCCGTTGGACTAGCGATCCAGGCGCAGATACGCAGTATTTT
>14|few|TRBJ1-1|TRBV7-2|NA
CASSFSTVNTEAFF
TGTGCCAGCAGCTTCTCGACAGTGAACACTGAAGCTTTCTTT
>13|NA|TRBJ1-2|TRBV6-5|NA
CASSYDGNYGYTF
TGTGCCAGCAGTTATGACGGAAACTATGGCTACACCTTC
>15|NA|TRBJ1-5|TRBV24-1|NA
CATSDRRQNNQPQHF
TGTGCCACCAGTGACCGACGACAGAACAATCAGCCCCAGCATTTT
>15|few|TRBJ1-1|TRBV12-3/TRBV12-4|NA
CASGLIGLLGTEAFF
TGTGCCAGCGGGCTTATAGGACTGTTGGGGACTGAAGCTTTCTTT
>13|NA|TRBJ1-2|TRBV14|NA
CASSQQGESGYTF
TGTGCCAGCAGTCAACAGGGAGAAAGTGGCTACACCTTC
>13|NA|TRBJ1-1|TRBV7-2|NA
CASSLGGPSEAFF
TGTGCCAGCAGCTTAGGGGGACCCAGTGAAGCTTTCTTT
>16|NA|TRBJ1-1|TRBV11-2|NA
CASSLGWQGGFTEAFF
TGTGCCAGCAGCTTAGGTTGGCAAGGGGGGTTCACTGAAGCTTTCTTT
>15|many|TRBJ1-5|TRBV20-1|NA
CSAPKIPNSNQPQHF
TGCAGTGCTCCCAAGATACCGAATAGCAATCAGCCCCAGCATTTT
>14|many|TRBJ2-5|TRBV7-2|NA
CASSSARSGETQYF
TGTGCCAGCAGCTCTGCTCGGTCCGGGGAGACCCAGTACTTC
>14|few|TRBJ1-5|TRBV7-2|NA
CASSPAGFGWSQHF
TGTGCCAGCAGTCCAGCCGGGTTTGGCTGGTCCCAGCATTTT
>15|NA|TRBJ1-6|TRBV12-3/TRBV12-4|TRBD1
CASSLRQGLDSPLHF
TGTGCCAGCAGTTTACGACAGGGTCTTGATTCACCCCTCCACTTT
>16|NA|TRBJ2-7|TRBV7-6|NA
CASSLDSGVTSYEQYF
TGTGCCAGCAGCTTAGATAGCGGAGTTACATCCTACGAGCAGTACTTC
>16|NA|TRBJ2-3|TRBV20-1|TRBD2
CSARDVTSGRGDTQYF
TGCAGTGCTAGAGATGTTACTAGCGGGAGGGGGGATACGCAGTATTTT
>13|NA|TRBJ1-1|TRBV6-1|NA
CASSATGLAEAFF
TGTGCCAGCAGCGCGACAGGTCTAGCTGAAGCTTTCTTT